This T cell receptor beta chain derives from a study of blood T cell repertoires in COVID-19. Study in general: Acute-phase and convalescent COVID-19 samples originated in the United States, Italy and Spain.

Germline CDR1 is LNHDA and CDR2 is SQIVND (reference sequence). The CDR3 is 17 amino acids. Trimming took 5 bases from V and 0 from J; bases not matched to a gene: 9. Profiled with immunoSEQ multiplex PCR; TCRdb holds only in-frame clones, not every one. The table has 60,000 to 65,000 clones, 80% to 90% seen once. The receptor's source is an older woman with acute or convalescent COVID-19. The sequenced sample consisted of peripheral blood. This chain uses TRBV19 with TRBJ2-7, with 11 bases identical to TRBD2. CDR3 nucleotide sequence: TGTGCCAGTAGTCTGTTAGCGGGGGGGACGAGCTCCTACGAGCAGTACTTC. Its protein is CASSLLAGGTSSYEQYF.